This T cell receptor (beta chain) originates from a study of identical twins (TCRdb year 2016). A note on the overall study: TCR alpha and beta repertoires from monozygotic twins, unrelated adults of various ages and cord blood were deep-sequenced to test whether fetal clonotypes persist. To rule out contamination, the twin experiments were replicated at different times with different library preparation protocols. The study at large found these results: In monozygotic twins, out-of-frame TCR alpha sharing was systematically underestimated by recombination models, although the models agreed with sharing between unrelated individuals. Zero-insertion analyses could be partly confounded by invariant T cells such as MAIT and iNKT, although diverse VJ usage argued against such confounding for most clonotypes. Excess twin sharing in beta out-of-frame sequences was weaker because fewer shared sequences lowered the signal-to-noise ratio. Because the same donors could not be followed over many years, conclusions were based on cross-sectional statistical analysis. Fewer insertions were carried by abundant cord blood beta clonotypes, a similar but weaker trend appeared in young adult naive repertoires, and no such trend appeared in memory repertoires. Compared with coincidental sharing between unrelated individuals, out-of-frame TCR alpha sequences shared between twins had an excess of sequences with low generation probability.

The library was produced with 5' RACE. Reads for this sample came from an Illumina HiSeq 2000. Template switching introduced a universal primer binding site; the final cDNA contained a unique molecular identifier, enabling accurate counting of TCR cDNA molecules. Specific primers in the conserved constant-segment region were used to synthesize first-strand cDNA for the TCR alpha and beta chains. To control for contamination, each cDNA library was double barcoded with a SMART-Mk sample barcode plus Illumina barcodes. Two successive PCR steps introduced TruSeq adapter sequences along with Illumina sample barcodes. TCR alpha and beta cDNA libraries were sequenced on the Illumina HiSeq platform with custom primers. The paper's processing steps were these. Unique molecular identifiers were extracted from raw reads with MiGEC, and CDR3 positions were determined with MiXCR. For each individual, recombination models were inferred using an EM algorithm with the repgenHMM and IGoR tools. The tcR package in R was used for shared clonotype analysis, with sharing normalized by the product of cloneset sizes. To study raw recombination without the effects of thymic and clonal selection, out-of-frame nonproductive sequences were analyzed. The raw public data were reprocessed by TCRdb itself: fastp quality trimming at Q25, MiXCR clonotype calling, in-frame beta chains only. All rows with the same CDR3 protein become a single entry with the most common DNA and genes. These V and J calls rely on TCRdb rather than the paper's analysis. The sample table holds 200,000 to 250,000 distinct CDR3 sequences, of which about 14% were seen once. The top ten hold around 9.5% of the sample.

Only healthy Caucasian donors were included. Miltenyi CD45RO+ enrichment and human naive T-cell isolation kits were used to isolate memory (CD45RO+) and naive T cells from PBMC. This clonotype was seen a few times. Its antigen specificity is not known. At one of its ends the junction is not consistent with the germline gene, which may arise from a read error. The CDR3, from cysteine to phenylalanine, totals 18 residues. Left in the record is the CDR3 DNA by itself, 54 bases read in frame from the first base. As encoded in the germline V gene (reference sequence), CDR1 is SGHAT while CDR2 is FQDESV. This chain is built from TRBV11-1 and TRBJ2-3; 11 nucleotides in the junction match TRBD2. Sequenced sample: memory (CD45RO+) T cells sorted from blood. Per the publication, the cell subset or site label means: CD45RO+ enriched T cells. The clonotype originates from a woman aged 18-35 years in good health. This receptor carries the CDR3 CAGSLGTSGPPRTDTQYF. At the DNA level, the sequence is TGTGCCGGCAGCTTGGGGACTAGCGGCCCCCCACGCACAGATACGCAGTATTTT.